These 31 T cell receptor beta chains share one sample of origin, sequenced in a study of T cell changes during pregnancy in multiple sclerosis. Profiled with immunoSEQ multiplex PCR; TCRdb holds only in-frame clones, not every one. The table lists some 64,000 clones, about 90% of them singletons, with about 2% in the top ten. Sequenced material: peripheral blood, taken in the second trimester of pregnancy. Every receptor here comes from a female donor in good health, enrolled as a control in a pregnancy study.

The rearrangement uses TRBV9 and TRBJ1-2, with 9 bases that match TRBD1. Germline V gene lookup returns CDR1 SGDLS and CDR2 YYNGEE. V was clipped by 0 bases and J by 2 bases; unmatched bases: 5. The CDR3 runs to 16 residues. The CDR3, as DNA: TGTGCCAGCAGCGTAGCGGCCGGGACAGGGAACTATGGCTACACCTTC. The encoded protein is CASSVAAGTGNYGYTF. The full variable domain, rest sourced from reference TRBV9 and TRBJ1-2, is DSGVTQTPKHLITATGQRVTLRCSPRSGDLSVYWYQQSLDQGLQFLIQYYNGEERAKGNILERFSAQQFPDLHSELNLSSLELGDSALYFCASSVAAGTGNYGYTFGSGTRLTVV.

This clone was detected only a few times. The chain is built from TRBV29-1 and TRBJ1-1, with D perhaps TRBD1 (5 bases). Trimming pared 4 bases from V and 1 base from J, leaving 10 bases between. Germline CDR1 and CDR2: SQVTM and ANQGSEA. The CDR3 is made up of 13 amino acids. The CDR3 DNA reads TGCAGCGTTGCTAGGGGTAGGAACACTGAAGCTTTCTTT. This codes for CSVARGRNTEAFF.

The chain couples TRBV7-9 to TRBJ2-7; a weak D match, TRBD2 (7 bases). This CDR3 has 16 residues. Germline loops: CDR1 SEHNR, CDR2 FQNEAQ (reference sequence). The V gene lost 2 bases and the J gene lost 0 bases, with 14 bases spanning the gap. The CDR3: CASSLWGGGPSYEQYF. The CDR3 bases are TGTGCCAGCAGCTTATGGGGAGGGGGGCCCTCCTACGAGCAGTACTTC.

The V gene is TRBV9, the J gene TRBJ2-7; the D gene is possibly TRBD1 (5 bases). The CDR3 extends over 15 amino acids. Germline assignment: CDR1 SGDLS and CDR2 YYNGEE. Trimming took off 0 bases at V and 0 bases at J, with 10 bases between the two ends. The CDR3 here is CASSVGTGNSYEQYF. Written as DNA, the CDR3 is TGTGCCAGCAGCGTAGGTACAGGTAACTCCTACGAGCAGTACTTC.

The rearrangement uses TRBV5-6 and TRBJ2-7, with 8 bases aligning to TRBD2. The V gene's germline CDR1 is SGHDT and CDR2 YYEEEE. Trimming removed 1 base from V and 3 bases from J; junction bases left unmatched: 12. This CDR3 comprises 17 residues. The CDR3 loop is CASSLQGAGGGIYEQYF. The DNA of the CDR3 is TGTGCCAGCAGCTTGCAGGGAGCCGGGGGGGGGATCTACGAGCAGTACTTC.

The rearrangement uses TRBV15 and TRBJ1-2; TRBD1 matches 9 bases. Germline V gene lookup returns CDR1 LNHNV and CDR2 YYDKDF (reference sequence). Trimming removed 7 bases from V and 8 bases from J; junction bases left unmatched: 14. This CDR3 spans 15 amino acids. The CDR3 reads CATTTTGQGALGYTF. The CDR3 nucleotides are TGTGCCACCACCACCACGGGACAGGGTGCCTTAGGCTACACCTTC.

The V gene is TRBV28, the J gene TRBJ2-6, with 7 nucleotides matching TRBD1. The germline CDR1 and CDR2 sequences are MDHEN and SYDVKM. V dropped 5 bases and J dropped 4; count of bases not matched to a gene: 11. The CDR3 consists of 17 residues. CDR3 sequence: CASSPRTGPGGANVLTF. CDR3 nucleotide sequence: TGTGCCAGCAGTCCCAGGACAGGTCCGGGGGGGGCCAACGTCCTGACTTTC.

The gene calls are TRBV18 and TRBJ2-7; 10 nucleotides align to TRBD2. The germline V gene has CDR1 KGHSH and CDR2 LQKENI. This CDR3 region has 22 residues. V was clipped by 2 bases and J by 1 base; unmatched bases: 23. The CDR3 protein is CASSPSLAGEVFGQGLSYEQYF. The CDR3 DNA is TGTGCCAGCTCACCATCTCTAGCGGGAGAGGTCTTCGGGCAGGGTTTGTCCTACGAGCAGTACTTC.

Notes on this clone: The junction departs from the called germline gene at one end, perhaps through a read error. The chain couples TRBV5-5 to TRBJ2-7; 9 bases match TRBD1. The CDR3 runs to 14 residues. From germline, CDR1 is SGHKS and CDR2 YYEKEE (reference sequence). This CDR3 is CASRLGQGSYEQYF. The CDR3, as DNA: TGTGCCAGCAGATTGGGACAGGGATCCTACGAGCAGTACTTC. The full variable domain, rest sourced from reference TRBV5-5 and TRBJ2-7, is DAGVTQSPTHLIKTRGQQVTLRCSPISGHKSVSWYQQVLGQGPQFIFQYYEKEERGRGNFPDRFSARQFPNYSSELNVNALLLGDSALYLCASRLGQGSYEQYFGPGTRLTVT.

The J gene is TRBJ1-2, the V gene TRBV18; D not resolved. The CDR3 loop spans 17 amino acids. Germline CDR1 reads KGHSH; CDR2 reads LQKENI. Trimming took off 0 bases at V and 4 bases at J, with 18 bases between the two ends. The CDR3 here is CASSPPGPRDMAYGYTF. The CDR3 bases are TGTGCCAGCTCACCACCGGGTCCCCGTGACATGGCCTATGGCTACACCTTC.

The DNA of the CDR3 is TGTGCCAGTCTACACAGGGCAGCTGGAAACACCATATATTTT. This gives the protein CASLHRAAGNTIYF. The rearrangement joins TRBV19 to TRBJ1-3; D is perhaps TRBD1 (6 bases). Trimming pared 8 bases from V and 2 bases from J, leaving 13 bases between. CDR1 and CDR2 from the germline V gene are LNHDA and SQIVND (reference sequence). The CDR3 extends over 14 amino acids.

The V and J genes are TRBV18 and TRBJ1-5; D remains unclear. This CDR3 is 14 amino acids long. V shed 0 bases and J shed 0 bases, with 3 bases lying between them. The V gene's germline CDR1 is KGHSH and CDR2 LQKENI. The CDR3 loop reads CASSPPFSNQPQHF. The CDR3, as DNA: TGTGCCAGCTCACCACCCTTTAGCAATCAGCCCCAGCATTTT. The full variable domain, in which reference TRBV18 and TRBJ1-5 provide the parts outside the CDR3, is NAGVMQNPRHLVRRRGQEARLRCSPMKGHSHVYWYRQLPEEGLKFMVYLQKENIIDESGMPKERFSAEFPKEGPSILRIQQVVRGDSAAYFCASSPPFSNQPQHFGDGTRLSIL.

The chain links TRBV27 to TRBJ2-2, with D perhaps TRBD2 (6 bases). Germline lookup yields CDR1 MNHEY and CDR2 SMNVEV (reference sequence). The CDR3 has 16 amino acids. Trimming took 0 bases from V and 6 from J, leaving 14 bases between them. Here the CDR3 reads CASSLSNTGAPGELFF. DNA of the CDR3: TGTGCCAGCAGTTTATCGAATACGGGAGCACCCGGGGAGCTGTTTTTT.

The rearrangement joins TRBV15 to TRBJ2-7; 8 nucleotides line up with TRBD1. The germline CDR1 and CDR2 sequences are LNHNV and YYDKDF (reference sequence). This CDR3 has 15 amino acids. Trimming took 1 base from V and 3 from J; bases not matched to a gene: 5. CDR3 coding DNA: TGTGCCACCAGCAGAGGACAGGGGTTGGTCTACGAGCAGTACTTC. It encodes CATSRGQGLVYEQYF.

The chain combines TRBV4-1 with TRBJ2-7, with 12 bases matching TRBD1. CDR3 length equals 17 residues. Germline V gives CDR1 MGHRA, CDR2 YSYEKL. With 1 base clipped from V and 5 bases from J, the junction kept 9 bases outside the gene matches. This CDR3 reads CASSQVLGDRGPNEQYF. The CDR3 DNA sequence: TGCGCCAGCAGCCAAGTTCTCGGGGACAGGGGGCCTAACGAGCAGTACTTC.

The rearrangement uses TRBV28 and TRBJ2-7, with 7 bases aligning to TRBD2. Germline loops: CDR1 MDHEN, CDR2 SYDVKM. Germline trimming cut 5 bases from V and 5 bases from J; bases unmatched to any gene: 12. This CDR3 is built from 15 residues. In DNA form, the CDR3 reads TGTGCCAGCAGTGGAAGCGGGACGGGGTCCCACGAGCAGTACTTC. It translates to CASSGSGTGSHEQYF.

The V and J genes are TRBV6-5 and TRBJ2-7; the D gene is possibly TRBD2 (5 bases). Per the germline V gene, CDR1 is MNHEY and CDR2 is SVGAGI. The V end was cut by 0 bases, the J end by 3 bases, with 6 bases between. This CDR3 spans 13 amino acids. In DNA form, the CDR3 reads TGTGCCAGCAGTTACTCGAGGGACTACGAGCAGTACTTC. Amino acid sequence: CASSYSRDYEQYF.

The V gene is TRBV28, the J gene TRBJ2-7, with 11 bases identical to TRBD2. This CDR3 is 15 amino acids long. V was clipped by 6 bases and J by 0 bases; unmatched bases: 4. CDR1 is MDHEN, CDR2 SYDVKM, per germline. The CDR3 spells CASRYTSGSSYEQYF. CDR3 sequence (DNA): TGTGCCAGCAGGTACACTAGCGGGAGCTCCTACGAGCAGTACTTC.

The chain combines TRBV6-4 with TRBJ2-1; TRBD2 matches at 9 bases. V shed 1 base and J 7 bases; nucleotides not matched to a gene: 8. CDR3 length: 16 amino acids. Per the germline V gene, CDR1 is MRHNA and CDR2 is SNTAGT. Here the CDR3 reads CASSDFGSGRDNEQFF. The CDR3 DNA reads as TGTGCCAGCAGTGACTTCGGTAGCGGGAGAGATAATGAGCAGTTCTTC.

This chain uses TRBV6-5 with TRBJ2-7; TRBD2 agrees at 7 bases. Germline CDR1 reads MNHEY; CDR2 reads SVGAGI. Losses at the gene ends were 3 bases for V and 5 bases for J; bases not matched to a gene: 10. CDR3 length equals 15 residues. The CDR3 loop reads CASSYRRAGVHEQYF. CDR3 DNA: TGTGCCAGCAGTTATCGCCGGGCGGGAGTGCACGAGCAGTACTTC.

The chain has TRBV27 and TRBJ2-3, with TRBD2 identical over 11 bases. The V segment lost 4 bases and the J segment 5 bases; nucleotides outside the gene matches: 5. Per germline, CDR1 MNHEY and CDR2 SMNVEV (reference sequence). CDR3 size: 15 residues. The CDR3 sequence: CASSYLAGGGDTQYF. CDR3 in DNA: TGTGCCAGCAGTTATTTAGCGGGAGGGGGAGATACGCAGTATTTT.

The CDR3 spells CASSRRRGNYEQYF. Written as DNA, the CDR3 is TGCGCCAGCAGCCGGCGCAGAGGTAACTACGAGCAGTACTTC. The J gene is TRBJ2-7, the V gene TRBV4-1; D remains unclear. Looked up from germline, CDR1 is MGHRA and CDR2 is YSYEKL. Between the trimmed V and J ends, which lost 4 bases and 3 bases, there was a span of 13 bases. This CDR3 spans 14 amino acids.

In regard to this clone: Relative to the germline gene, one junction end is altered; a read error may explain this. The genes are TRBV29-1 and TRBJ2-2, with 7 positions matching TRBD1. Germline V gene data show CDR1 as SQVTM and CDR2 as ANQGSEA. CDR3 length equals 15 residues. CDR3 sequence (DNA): TGCAGCGTATCGCGGACAGGATTCAACACCGAGGAGCTGTTTTTT. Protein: CSVSRTGFNTEELFF.

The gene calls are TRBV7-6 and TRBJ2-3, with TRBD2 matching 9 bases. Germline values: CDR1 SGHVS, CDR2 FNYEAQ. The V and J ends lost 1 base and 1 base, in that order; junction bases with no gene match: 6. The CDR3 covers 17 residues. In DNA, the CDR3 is TGTGCCAGCAGCTTAGGCGGGGGGGCCGGAGGCACAGATACGCAGTATTTT. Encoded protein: CASSLGGGAGGTDTQYF.

CDR3 in DNA: TGCAGCGTTGAGGGGGGGCTTAACACTGAAGCTTTCTTT. It translates to CSVEGGLNTEAFF. This rearrangement joins TRBV29-1 to TRBJ1-1, with a tentative D call TRBD1 (6 bases). This CDR3 contains 13 residues. CDR1 SQVTM and CDR2 ANQGSEA come from the germline V gene. The V end lost 3 bases, the J end lost 2 bases, and 10 bases lay between the germline ends.

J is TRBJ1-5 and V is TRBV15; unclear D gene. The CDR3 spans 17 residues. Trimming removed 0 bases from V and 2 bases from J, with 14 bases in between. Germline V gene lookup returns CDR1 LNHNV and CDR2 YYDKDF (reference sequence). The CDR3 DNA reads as TGTGCCACCAGCAGAGATGGTAACAGTGGCGGCAATCAGCCCCAGCATTTT. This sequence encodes CATSRDGNSGGNQPQHF.

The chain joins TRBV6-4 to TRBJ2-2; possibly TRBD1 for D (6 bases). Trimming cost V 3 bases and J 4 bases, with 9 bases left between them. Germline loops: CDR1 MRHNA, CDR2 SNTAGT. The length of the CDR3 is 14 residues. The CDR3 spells CASSETGPTGELFF. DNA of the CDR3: TGTGCCAGCAGTGAAACAGGGCCCACCGGGGAGCTGTTTTTT.

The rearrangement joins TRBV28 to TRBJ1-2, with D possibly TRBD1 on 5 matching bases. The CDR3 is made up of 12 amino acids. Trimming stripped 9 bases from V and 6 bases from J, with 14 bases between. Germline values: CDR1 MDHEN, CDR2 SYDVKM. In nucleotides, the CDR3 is TGTGCCAGTGGCAGGGTAATTAATGGCTACACCTTC. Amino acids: CASGRVINGYTF.

The CDR3 region is CASSLGIGPAGGYTF. CDR3 DNA sequence: TGTGCCAGCAGTTTAGGCATTGGGCCTGCGGGTGGCTACACCTTC. The V call is TRBV28, the J call TRBJ1-2; no definite D call. The germline gives CDR1 MDHEN, CDR2 SYDVKM. V was cut by 2 bases and J by 7 bases, with 17 bases left in between. The length of the CDR3 is 15 residues.

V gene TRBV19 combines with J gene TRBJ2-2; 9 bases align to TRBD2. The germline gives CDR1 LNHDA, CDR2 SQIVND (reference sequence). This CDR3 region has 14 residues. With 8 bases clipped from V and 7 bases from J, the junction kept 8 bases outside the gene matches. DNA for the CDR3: TGTGCCAGTGTTCCGGGACTAGCAATCGGGGAGCTGTTTTTT. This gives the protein CASVPGLAIGELFF.

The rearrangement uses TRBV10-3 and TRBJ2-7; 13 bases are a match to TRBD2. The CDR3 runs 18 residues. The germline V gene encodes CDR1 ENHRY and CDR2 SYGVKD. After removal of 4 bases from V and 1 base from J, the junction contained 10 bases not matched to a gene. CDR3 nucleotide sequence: TGTGCCATCAGTGGACTAGCGGGAGGACGGGAAGGGTCCTACGAGCAGTACTTC. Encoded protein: CAISGLAGGREGSYEQYF.